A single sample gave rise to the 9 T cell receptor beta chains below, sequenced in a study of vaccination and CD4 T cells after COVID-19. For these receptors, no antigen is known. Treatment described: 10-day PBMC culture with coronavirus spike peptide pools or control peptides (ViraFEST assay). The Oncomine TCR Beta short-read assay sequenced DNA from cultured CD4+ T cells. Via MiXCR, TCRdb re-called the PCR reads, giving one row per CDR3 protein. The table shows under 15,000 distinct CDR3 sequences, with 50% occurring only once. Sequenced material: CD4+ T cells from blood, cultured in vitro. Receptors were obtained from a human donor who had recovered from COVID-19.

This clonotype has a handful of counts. CDR3 protein: CAISGSSVGTQYF. The CDR3 DNA is TGTGCCATCAGCGGCTCTAGCGTCGGTACGCAGTATTTT. The chain has TRBV10-3 and TRBJ2-3, with TRBD2 as a possible D gene (6 bases). The CDR3 covers 13 residues. The V gene's germline CDR1 is ENHRY and CDR2 SYGVKD. The germline V and J ends were trimmed by 6 bases and 8 bases, with 15 bases remaining between them.

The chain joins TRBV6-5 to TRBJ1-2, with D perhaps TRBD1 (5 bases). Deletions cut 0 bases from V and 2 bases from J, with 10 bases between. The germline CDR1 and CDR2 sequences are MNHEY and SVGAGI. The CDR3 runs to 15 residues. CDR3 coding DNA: TGTGCCAGCAGTTACTCGATGGACATAAACTATGGCTACACCTTC. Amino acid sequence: CASSYSMDINYGYTF.

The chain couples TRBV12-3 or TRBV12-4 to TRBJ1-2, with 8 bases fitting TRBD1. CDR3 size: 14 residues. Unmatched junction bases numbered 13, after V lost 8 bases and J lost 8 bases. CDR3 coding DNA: TGTGCCAGCGGCACCAGGGGGCCTTCGGGCGGCTACACCTTC. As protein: CASGTRGPSGGYTF.

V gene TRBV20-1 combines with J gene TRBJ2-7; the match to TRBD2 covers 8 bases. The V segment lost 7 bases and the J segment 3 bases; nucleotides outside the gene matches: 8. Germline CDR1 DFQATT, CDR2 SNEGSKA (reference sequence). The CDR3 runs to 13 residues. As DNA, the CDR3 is TGCAGTGTTACGAGCGGGGGCCGCTACGAGCAGTACTTC. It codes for CSVTSGGRYEQYF.

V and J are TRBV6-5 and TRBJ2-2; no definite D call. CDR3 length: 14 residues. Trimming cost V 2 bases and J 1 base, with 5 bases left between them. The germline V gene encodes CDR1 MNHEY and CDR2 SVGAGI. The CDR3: CASSYGRNTGELFF. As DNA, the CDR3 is TGTGCCAGCAGTTACGGCAGGAACACCGGGGAGCTGTTTTTT.

CDR3 sequence: CASSTYRGAGETQYF. In DNA form, the CDR3 reads TGTGCCAGCAGTACGTATCGGGGAGCCGGGGAGACCCAGTACTTC. The chain combines TRBV2 with TRBJ2-5; perhaps TRBD2 as D (5 bases). Germline CDR1 is SNHLY and CDR2 is FYNNEI. V was clipped by 5 bases and J by 5 bases, with 18 bases between them. The CDR3 is made up of 15 amino acids.

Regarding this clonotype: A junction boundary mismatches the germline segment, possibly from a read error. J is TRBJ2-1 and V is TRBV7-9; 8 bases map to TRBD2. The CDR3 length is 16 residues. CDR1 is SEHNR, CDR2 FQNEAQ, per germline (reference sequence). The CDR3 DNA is TGCGCCAGCAGCACCACCAGGACTAGCTCATACAATGAGCAGTTCTTC. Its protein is CASSTTRTSSYNEQFF.

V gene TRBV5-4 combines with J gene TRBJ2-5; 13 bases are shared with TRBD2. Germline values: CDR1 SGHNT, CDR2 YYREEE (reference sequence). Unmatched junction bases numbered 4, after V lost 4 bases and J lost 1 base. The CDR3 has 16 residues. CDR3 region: CASSAGLAGLQETQYF. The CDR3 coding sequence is TGTGCCAGCAGCGCGGGACTAGCGGGGCTCCAAGAGACCCAGTACTTC.

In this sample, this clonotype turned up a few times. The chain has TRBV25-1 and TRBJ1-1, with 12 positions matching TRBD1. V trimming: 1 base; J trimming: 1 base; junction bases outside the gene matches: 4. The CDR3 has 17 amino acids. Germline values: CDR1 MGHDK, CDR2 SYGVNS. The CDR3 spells CASSEWGTGGRNTEAFF. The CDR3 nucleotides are TGTGCCAGCAGTGAATGGGGGACAGGGGGCAGGAACACTGAAGCTTTCTTT.